This T cell receptor beta chain came from a study of blood T cell repertoires in COVID-19. Whole-study context: Samples came from the United States, Italy and Spain, spanning acute and convalescent COVID-19.

Across 24 US areas, participants ranged in age from 18 to 89 years. This clone was counted between two and nine times. Germline V CDR1 and CDR2: SGHTS, YDEGEE. Deletions cut 4 bases from V and 8 bases from J, with 21 bases between. This CDR3 is built from 16 residues. The assay was immunoSEQ multiplex PCR, and TCRdb's table has in-frame clones only and misses some. Of under 200,000 clones in the sample, roughly 80% are singletons; the top ten hold roughly 5.7%. The rearrangement joins TRBV5-8 to TRBJ1-4, with D perhaps TRBD1 (5 bases). The sequence was collected from a woman aged 40 to 49 with acute COVID-19. Sequenced input: PBMCs or T cells enriched from blood (not recorded which). CDR3 in DNA: TGTGCCAGCAGCCCTACCGCCCGGGGGGGAAGGGAAAAACTGTTTTTT. Translating gives CASSPTARGGREKLFF. The full variable domain, rest sourced from reference TRBV5-8 and TRBJ1-4, is EAGVTQSPTHLIKTRGQQATLRCSPISGHTSVYWYQQALGLGLQFLLWYDEGEERNRGNFPPRFSGRQFPNYSSELNVNALELEDSALYLCASSPTARGGREKLFFGSGTQLSVL.